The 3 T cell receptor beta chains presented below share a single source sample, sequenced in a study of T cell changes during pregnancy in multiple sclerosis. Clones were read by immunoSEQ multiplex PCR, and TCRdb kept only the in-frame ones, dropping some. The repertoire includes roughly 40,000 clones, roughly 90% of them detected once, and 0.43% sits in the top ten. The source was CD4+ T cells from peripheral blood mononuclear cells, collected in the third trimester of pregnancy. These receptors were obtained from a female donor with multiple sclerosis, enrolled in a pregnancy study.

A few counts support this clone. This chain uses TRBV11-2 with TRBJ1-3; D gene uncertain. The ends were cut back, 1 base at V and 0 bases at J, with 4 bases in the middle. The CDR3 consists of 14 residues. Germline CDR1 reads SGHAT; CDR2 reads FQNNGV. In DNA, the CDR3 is TGTGCCAGCAGCTTAGGCAGCTCTGGAAACACCATATATTTT. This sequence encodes CASSLGSSGNTIYF.

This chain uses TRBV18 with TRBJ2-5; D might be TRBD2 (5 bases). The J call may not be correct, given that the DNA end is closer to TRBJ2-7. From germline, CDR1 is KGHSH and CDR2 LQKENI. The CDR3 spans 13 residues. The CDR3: CASSPGSAVEQYF. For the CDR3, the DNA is TGTGCCAGCTCACCGGGCTCAGCGGTCGAGCAGTACTTC.

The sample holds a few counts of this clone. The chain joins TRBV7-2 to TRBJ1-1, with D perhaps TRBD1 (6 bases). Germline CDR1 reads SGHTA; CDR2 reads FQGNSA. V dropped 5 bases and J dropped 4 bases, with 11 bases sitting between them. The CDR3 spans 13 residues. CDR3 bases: TGTGCCAGCAGCCCGTTACAGGGCACTGAAGCTTTCTTT. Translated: CASSPLQGTEAFF.